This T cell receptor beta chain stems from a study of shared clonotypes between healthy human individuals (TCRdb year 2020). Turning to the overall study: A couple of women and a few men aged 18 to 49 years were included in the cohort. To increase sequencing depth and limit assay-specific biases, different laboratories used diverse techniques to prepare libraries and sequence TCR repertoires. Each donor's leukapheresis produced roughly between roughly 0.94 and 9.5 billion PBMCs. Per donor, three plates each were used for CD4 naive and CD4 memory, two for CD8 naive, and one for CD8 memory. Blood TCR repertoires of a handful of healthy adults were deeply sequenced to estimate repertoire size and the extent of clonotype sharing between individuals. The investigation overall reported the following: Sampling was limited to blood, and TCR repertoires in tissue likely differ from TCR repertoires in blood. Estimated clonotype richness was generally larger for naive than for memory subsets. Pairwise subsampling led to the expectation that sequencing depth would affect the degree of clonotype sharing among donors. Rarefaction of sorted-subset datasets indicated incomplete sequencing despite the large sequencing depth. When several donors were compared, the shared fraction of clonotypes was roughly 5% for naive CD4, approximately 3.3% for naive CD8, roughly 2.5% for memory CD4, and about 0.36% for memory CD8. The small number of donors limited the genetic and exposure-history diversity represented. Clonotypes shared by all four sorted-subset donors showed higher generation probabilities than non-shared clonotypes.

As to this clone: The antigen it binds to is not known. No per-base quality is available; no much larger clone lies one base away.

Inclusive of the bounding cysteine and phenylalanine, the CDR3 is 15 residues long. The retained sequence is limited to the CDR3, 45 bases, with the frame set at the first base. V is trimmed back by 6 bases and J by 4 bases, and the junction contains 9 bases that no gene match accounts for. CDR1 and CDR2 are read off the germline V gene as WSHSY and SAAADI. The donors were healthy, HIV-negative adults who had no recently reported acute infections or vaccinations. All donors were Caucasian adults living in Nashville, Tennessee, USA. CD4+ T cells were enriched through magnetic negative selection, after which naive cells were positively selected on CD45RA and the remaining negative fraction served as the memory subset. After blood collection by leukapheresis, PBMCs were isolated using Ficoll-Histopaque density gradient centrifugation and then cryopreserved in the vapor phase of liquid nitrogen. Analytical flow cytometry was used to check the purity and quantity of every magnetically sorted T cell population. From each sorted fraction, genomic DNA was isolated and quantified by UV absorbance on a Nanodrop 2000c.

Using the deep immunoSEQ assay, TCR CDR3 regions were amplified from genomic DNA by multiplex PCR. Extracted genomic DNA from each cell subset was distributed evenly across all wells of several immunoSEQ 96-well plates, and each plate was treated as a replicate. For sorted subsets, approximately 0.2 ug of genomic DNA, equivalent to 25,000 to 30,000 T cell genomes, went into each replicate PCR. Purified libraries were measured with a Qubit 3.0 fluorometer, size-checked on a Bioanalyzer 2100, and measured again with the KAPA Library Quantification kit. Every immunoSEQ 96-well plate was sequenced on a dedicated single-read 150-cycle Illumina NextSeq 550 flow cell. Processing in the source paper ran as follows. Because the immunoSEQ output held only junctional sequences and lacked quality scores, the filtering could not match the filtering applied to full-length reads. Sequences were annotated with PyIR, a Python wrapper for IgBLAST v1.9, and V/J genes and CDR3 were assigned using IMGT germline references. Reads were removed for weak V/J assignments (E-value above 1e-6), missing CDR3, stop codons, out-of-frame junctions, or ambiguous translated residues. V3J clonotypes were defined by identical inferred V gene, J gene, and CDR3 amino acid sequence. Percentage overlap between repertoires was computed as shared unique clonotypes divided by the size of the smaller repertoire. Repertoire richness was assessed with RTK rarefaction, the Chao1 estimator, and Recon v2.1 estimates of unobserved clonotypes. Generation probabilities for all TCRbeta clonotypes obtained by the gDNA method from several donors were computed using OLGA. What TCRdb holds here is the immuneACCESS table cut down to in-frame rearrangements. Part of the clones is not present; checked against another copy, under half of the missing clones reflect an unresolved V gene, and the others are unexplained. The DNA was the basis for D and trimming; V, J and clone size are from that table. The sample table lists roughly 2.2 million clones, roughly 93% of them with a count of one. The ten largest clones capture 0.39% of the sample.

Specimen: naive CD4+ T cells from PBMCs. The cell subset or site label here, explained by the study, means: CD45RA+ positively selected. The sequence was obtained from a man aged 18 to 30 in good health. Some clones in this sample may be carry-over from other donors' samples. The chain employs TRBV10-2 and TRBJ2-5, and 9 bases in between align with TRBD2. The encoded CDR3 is CASRNPGLALETQYF. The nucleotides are TGCGCCAGCAGGAACCCGGGACTAGCTTTAGAGACCCAGTACTTC.